These T cell receptor beta chains were read from a single sample in a study of Ad26.COV2.S vaccination and SARS-CoV-2 variants. Sequenced by immunoSEQ multiplex PCR; TCRdb stores in-frame clones only, minus some. The table includes approximately 350,000 clones, about four fifths detected once. The sample was peripheral blood, taken in a trial of Ad26.COV2.S vaccine versus placebo. The source of these receptors is a person aged 18-60 years who received the Ad26.COV2.S COVID-19 vaccine or a placebo. CDR3s include the opening cysteine and the closing phenylalanine or tryptophan. A D gene is named only where the DNA matches it firmly. Only part of the rows carry a size: once, few, many, or a class if the clone is expanded.

TRBV5-1	.	TRBJ1-3	TRBD1	TGCGCCAGCAGCTGGGACAGACCTGGAAACACCATATATTTT	CASSWDRPGNTIYF
TRBV12-5	once	TRBJ1-1	.	TGTGCTAGTGGTCTCCCCCCGACTGGCATGAACACTGAAGCTTTCTTT	CASGLPPTGMNTEAFF
TRBV27	.	TRBJ2-7	.	TGTGCCAGCAGCGAAACTAGTATCTACGAGCAGTACTTC	CASSETSIYEQYF
TRBV6-5	.	TRBJ2-1	.	TGTGCCAGCAGTTATGAGGCAGGATCCTACAATGAGCAGTTCTTC	CASSYEAGSYNEQFF
TRBV28	.	TRBJ2-1	.	TGTGCCAGCAGTTTATTGGGGCGGGGCCTCTCCTACAATGAGCAGTTCTTC	CASSLLGRGLSYNEQFF
TRBV5-1	.	TRBJ2-3	TRBD1	TGCGCCAGCAGCTTGGTGTGGACAGGGCCTAGCACAGATACGCAGTATTTT	CASSLVWTGPSTDTQYF
TRBV5-6	.	TRBJ1-2	.	TGTGCCAGCAGCTGGAGTCCGGCGTTAGCTAACTATGGCTACACCTTC	CASSWSPALANYGYTF
TRBV11-2	.	TRBJ2-1	.	TGTGCCAGCAGCCTTGACGTGGCGGGGATATACAATGAGCAGTTCTTC	CASSLDVAGIYNEQFF
TRBV6-5	once	TRBJ1-1	TRBD1	TGTGCCAGCACTGGACAGGGGCGGACTGAAGCTTTCTTT	CASTGQGRTEAFF
TRBV19	once	TRBJ2-1	TRBD2	TGTGCCAGTAGTGACGGGGGGTCCTACAATGAGCAGTTCTTC	CASSDGGSYNEQFF
TRBV12-5	once	TRBJ1-5	.	TGTGCTAGTGGTTTGGGGGGGGCGTCGGGCAATCAGCCCCAGCATTTT	CASGLGGASGNQPQHF
TRBV7-9	.	TRBJ1-6	.	TGTGCCAGCAGCTTCAGGGAGGGTTCACCCCTCCACTTT	CASSFREGSPLHF
TRBV27	.	TRBJ2-5	TRBD2	TGTGCCAGCAGTCTCCAACGGGGGGGGGAAGAGACCCAGTACTTC	CASSLQRGGEETQYF
TRBV9	.	TRBJ2-1	.	TGTGCCAGCAGCGTAGTAGAAAATGAGCAGTTCTTC	CASSVVENEQFF
TRBV5-1	.	TRBJ2-1	TRBD2	TGCGCCAGCAGCTTGGGAGGGGCGGGAGTCAGTGAGCAGTTCTTC	CASSLGGAGVSEQFF
TRBV10-1	once	TRBJ2-5	.	TGCGCCAGCAGTGAGTCGAAGGGCCCCTGGGAGACCCAGTACTTC	CASSESKGPWETQYF
TRBV5-5	.	TRBJ2-3	TRBD2	TGTGCCAGCAGCTTGGGGCTAGCGGTAGTATCGGATACGCAGTATTTT	CASSLGLAVVSDTQYF
TRBV9	.	TRBJ2-2	TRBD1	TGTGCCAGCAGCGTAGACAGGGGTAGCGGGGAGCTGTTTTTT	CASSVDRGSGELFF
TRBV9	.	TRBJ1-2	.	TGTGCCAGCAGCCTAGGGACTCTCTATGGCTACACCTTC	CASSLGTLYGYTF
TRBV4-1	.	TRBJ2-7	.	TGCGCCAGCAGCCAAGATACGAGTATCAAATACGAGCAGTACTTC	CASSQDTSIKYEQYF
TRBV19	.	TRBJ1-2	TRBD1	TGTGCCAGTAATATGCGGACAGGGGAGGGCTACACCTTC	CASNMRTGEGYTF
TRBV7-9	.	TRBJ1-6	TRBD1	TGTGCCAGCAGTTTACCCGGGACAGGGGTTTCACCCCTCCACTTT	CASSLPGTGVSPLHF
TRBV27	.	TRBJ2-7	TRBD1	TGTGCCAGCAGTGCCCGGACAGGGTACTACGAGCAGTACTTC	CASSARTGYYEQYF
TRBV24-1	.	TRBJ2-7	.	TGTGCCACCAGTGATCGCAGGGCTTCGTACGAGCAGTACTTC	CATSDRRASYEQYF
TRBV29-1	.	TRBJ2-7	TRBD1	TGCAGCGTTGGACGGACAGGGGCTAAGAACGAGCAGTACTTC	CSVGRTGAKNEQYF
TRBV6-2/TRBV6-3	.	TRBJ2-7	TRBD2	TGTGCCAGCAGTTACGGGACTAGCGGTTTCGAGCAGTACTTC	CASSYGTSGFEQYF
TRBV5-1	.	TRBJ2-5	TRBD2	TGCGCCAGCAGCTTGGGGTTAGCGGGGGCTCAGGAGACCCAGTACTTC	CASSLGLAGAQETQYF
TRBV27	.	TRBJ2-4	TRBD1	TGTGCCAGCAGTTTTGGCAGGGGGTTTGGGGCCATTCAGTACTTC	CASSFGRGFGAIQYF
TRBV18	.	TRBJ2-2	.	TGTGCCAGCTCACCACCGCAGACCTACACCGGGGAGCTGTTTTTT	CASSPPQTYTGELFF
TRBV18	.	TRBJ2-7	TRBD1	TGTGCCAGCTCACCGATTGGACAGGGGGGGAGCGAGCAGTACTTC	CASSPIGQGGSEQYF
TRBV18	.	TRBJ2-2	.	TGTGCCAGCTCAGTACTCGAGGCCGGGGAGCTGTTTTTT	CASSVLEAGELFF
TRBV3-1/TRBV3-2	.	TRBJ2-1	.	TGTGCCAGCAGCCAAGATCGGGGAGGGCAGTTCTTC	CASSQDRGGQFF
TRBV5-1	.	TRBJ2-2	TRBD2	TGCGCCAGCAGCTTGGGCCCCCGCCCGGGGGGGACCGGGGAGCTGTTTTTT	CASSLGPRPGGTGELFF
TRBV5-4	.	TRBJ2-2	TRBD2	TGTGCCAGCAGCTTCGGGACTAGCGGGACCGGGGAGCTGTTTTTT	CASSFGTSGTGELFF
TRBV7-3	.	TRBJ1-3	.	TGTGCCAGCAGCTCCGGATCTGGAAACACCATATATTTT	CASSSGSGNTIYF
TRBV5-1	.	TRBJ2-7	.	TGCGCCAGCAGCCCGACCCCTACCCCCCACTACGAGCAGTACTTC	CASSPTPTPHYEQYF
TRBV11-2	.	TRBJ2-5	.	TGTGCCAGCACCCTAATTGCGGCTTGGCGGACCCAGTACTTC	CASTLIAAWRTQYF
TRBV11-3	.	TRBJ2-7	TRBD1	TGTGCCAGCAGCCCTGGACAGGCGATTGGGTACTTC	CASSPGQAIGYF
TRBV18	.	TRBJ2-7	.	TGTGCCAGCTCCCTGCTGGGGACGGCCCCCTACGAGCAGTACTTC	CASSLLGTAPYEQYF
TRBV10-1	.	TRBJ2-3	.	TGCGCCAGCAGTGAGCTGACACCAAATACGCAGTATTTT	CASSELTPNTQYF
TRBV5-4	.	TRBJ1-1	.	TGTGCCAGCAGCTTGGAGGGGGGCCTCACTGAAGCTTTCTTT	CASSLEGGLTEAFF
TRBV6-5	.	TRBJ2-5	TRBD2	TGTGCCAGCAGTTACAATGGCGGGAGCGGGCAGACCCAGTACTTC	CASSYNGGSGQTQYF
TRBV6-1	.	TRBJ2-2	.	TGTGCCAGCAGTGAGGTCCAGTTAAACACCGGGGAGCTGTTTTTT	CASSEVQLNTGELFF
TRBV5-5	.	TRBJ1-2	TRBD1	TGTGCCAGCAGCCTAGGGACAGGGGGAACCTATGGCTACACCTTC	CASSLGTGGTYGYTF
TRBV30	.	TRBJ1-5	.	TGTGCCTGGAGTGCGGGGGCACAGGGCAATCAGCCCCAGCATTTT	CAWSAGAQGNQPQHF
TRBV2	.	TRBJ1-2	.	TGTGCCAGCAGTGAAATGCAGCTAGCTGGCGGCTACACCTTC	CASSEMQLAGGYTF
TRBV9	.	TRBJ2-1	.	TGTGCCAGCTCCCCATTGGCGGGAATAGCGAATGAGCAGTTCTTC	CASSPLAGIANEQFF
TRBV5-1	.	TRBJ2-3	TRBD2	TGCGCCAGCGGTCTAGCGGCACAGGAGGATACGCAGTATTTT	CASGLAAQEDTQYF
TRBV11-3	.	TRBJ2-5	TRBD2	TGTGCCAGCAGCTTAGCTAGCGGGACGGAGACCCAGTACTTC	CASSLASGTETQYF
TRBV7-2	.	TRBJ1-2	TRBD1	TGTGCCAGCAGCTTAGGAGGGACAGGGTTTAAAGGCTACACCTTC	CASSLGGTGFKGYTF